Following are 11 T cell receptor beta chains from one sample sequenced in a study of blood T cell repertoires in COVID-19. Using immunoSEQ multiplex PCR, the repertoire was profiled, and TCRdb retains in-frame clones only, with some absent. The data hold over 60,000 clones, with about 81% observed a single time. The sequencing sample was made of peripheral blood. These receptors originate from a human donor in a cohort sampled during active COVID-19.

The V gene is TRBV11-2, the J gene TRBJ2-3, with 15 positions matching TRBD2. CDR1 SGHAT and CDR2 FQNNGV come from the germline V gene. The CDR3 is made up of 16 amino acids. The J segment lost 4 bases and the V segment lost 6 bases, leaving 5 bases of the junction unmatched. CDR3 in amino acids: CASRGLAGGSADTQYF. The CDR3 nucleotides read TGTGCCAGCAGGGGACTAGCGGGAGGATCGGCAGATACGCAGTATTTT.

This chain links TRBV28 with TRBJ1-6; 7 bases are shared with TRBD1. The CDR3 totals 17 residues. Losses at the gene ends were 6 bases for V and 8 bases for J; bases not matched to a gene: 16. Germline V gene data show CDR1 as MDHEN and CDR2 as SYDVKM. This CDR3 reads CASSPLGMGTEDSPLHF. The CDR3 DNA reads TGTGCCAGCAGCCCCCTCGGTATGGGGACAGAGGATTCACCCCTCCACTTT.

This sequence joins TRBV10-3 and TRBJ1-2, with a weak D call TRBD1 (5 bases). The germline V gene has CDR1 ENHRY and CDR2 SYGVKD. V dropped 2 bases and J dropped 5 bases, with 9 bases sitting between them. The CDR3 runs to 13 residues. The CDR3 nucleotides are TGTGCCATCAGTGAGGACAGCCTATATGGCTACACCTTC. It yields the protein CAISEDSLYGYTF.

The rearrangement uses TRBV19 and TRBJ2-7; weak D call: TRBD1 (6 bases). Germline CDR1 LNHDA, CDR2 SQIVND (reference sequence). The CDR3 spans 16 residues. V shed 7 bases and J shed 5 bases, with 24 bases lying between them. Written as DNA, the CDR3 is TGTGCCAGTATTGGGGTAGGGGGACCGAGGACCCACGAGCAGTACTTC. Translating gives CASIGVGGPRTHEQYF.

CDR3 sequence reads: CAWSVLSNTEAFF. The CDR3 nucleotides are TGTGCCTGGAGTGTACTATCGAACACTGAAGCTTTCTTT. This rearrangement joins TRBV30 to TRBJ1-1; D gene unclear. Germline CDR1 reads GTSNPN; CDR2 reads SVGIG (reference sequence). This CDR3 comprises 13 residues. The germline V and J ends were trimmed by 0 bases and 1 base, with 6 bases remaining between them. The whole variable domain, filled in from reference TRBV30 and TRBJ1-1, reads SQTIHQWPATLVQPVGSPLSLECTVEGTSNPNLYWYRQAAGRGLQLLFYSVGIGQISSEVPQNLSASRPQDRQFILSSKKLLLSDSGFYLCAWSVLSNTEAFFGQGTRLTVV.

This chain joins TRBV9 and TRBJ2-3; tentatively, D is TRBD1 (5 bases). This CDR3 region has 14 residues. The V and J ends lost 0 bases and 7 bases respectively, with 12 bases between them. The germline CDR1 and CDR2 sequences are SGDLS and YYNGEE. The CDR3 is CASSVEGLVNTQYF. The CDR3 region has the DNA TGTGCCAGCAGCGTAGAGGGGCTCGTGAATACGCAGTATTTT. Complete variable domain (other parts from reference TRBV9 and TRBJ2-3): DSGVTQTPKHLITATGQRVTLRCSPRSGDLSVYWYQQSLDQGLQFLIQYYNGEERAKGNILERFSAQQFPDLHSELNLSSLELGDSALYFCASSVEGLVNTQYFGPGTRLTVL.

CDR3 DNA sequence: TGCGCCAGCAGCTTGTGGGGACAGGGCTCTTCAGATACGCAGTATTTT. Translation: CASSLWGQGSSDTQYF. The chain employs TRBV5-1 and TRBJ2-3, with 9 bases matching TRBD1. The CDR3 runs 16 residues. V shed 1 base, J shed 4 bases, and the junction held 7 bases outside the gene matches. The germline CDR1 and CDR2 sequences are SGHRS and YFSETQ.

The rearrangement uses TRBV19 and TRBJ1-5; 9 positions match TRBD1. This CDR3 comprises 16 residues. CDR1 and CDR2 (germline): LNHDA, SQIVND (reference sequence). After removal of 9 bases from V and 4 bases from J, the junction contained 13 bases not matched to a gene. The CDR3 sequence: CASTYQGTGSNQPQHF. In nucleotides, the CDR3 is TGTGCCAGCACGTACCAGGGGACAGGGTCTAATCAGCCCCAGCATTTT.

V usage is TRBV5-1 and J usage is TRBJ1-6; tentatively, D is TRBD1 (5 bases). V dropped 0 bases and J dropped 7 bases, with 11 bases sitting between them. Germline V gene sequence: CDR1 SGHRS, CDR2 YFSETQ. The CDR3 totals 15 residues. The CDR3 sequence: CASSLEAGQNSPLHF. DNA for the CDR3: TGCGCCAGCAGCTTGGAGGCAGGGCAGAATTCACCCCTCCACTTT.

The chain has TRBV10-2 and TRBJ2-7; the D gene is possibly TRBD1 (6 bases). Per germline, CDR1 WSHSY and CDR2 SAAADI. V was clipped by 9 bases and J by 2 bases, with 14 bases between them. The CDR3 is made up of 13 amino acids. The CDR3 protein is CASSTGQTYEQYF. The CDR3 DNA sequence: TGCGCCAGTAGTACCGGACAGACCTACGAGCAGTACTTC.

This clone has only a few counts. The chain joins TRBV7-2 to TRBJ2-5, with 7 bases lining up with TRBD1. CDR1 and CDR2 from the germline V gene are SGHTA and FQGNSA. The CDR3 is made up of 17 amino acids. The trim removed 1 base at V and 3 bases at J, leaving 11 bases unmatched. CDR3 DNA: TGTGCCAGCAGCTTAGGGAACTTGGGACAGTTCAAAGAGACCCAGTACTTC. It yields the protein CASSLGNLGQFKETQYF.